This T cell receptor beta chain was identified during a study of cytomegalovirus exposure and HLA in healthy donors. The PCR contained 60 Vbeta and 13 Jbeta primers. Some clones are missing from TCRdb's copy, which holds only in-frame ones; the method was immunoSEQ multiplex PCR. Listed are roughly 36,000 clones; about 3% falls within the top ten. CDR1 is SGHTS, CDR2 YDEGEE, per germline. The V segment lost 3 bases and the J segment 2 bases; nucleotides outside the gene matches: 5. This CDR3 region has 15 residues. Material for sequencing was PBMCs. This sequence joins TRBV5-8 and TRBJ1-3; TRBD1 matches 7 bases. The source is a woman aged 30 to 39 in good health and CMV-seropositive. The chain's CDR3 is CASSSRQGAGNTIYF. The CDR3 nucleotides are TGTGCCAGCAGCTCGAGACAGGGTGCTGGAAACACCATATATTTT.